This T cell receptor (beta chain) was identified in a study of shared clonotypes between healthy human individuals. Notes on this clone: Other DNA sequences in this specimen translate into the identical CDR3.

TCRdb keeps only in-frame clones here, not all; method: immunoSEQ multiplex PCR. Among under 2,500,000 clones listed, 90% to 96% were seen once. The junction had 4 bases not matched to a gene; V was cut back by 5 bases and J by 2 bases. The CDR3 totals 14 residues. Germline assignment: CDR1 SGHTA and CDR2 FQGTGA. The chain combines TRBV7-3 with TRBJ2-7, with 9 nucleotides matching TRBD1. This clonotype originated in a man aged 18 to 30 in good health. Sequencing was performed on naive CD4+ T cells sorted from blood. The subset: CD45RA+ positively selected. DNA of the CDR3: TGTGCCAGCAGCCCCCGACAGGGGGCCTACGAGCAGTACTTC. Translating gives CASSPRQGAYEQYF. Full variable domain (missing parts from reference TRBV7-3 and TRBJ2-7): GAGVSQTPSNKVTEKGKYVELRCDPISGHTALYWYRQSLGQGPEFLIYFQGTGAADDSGLPNDRFFAVRPEGSVSTLKIQRTERGDSAVYLCASSPRQGAYEQYFGPGTRLTVT.